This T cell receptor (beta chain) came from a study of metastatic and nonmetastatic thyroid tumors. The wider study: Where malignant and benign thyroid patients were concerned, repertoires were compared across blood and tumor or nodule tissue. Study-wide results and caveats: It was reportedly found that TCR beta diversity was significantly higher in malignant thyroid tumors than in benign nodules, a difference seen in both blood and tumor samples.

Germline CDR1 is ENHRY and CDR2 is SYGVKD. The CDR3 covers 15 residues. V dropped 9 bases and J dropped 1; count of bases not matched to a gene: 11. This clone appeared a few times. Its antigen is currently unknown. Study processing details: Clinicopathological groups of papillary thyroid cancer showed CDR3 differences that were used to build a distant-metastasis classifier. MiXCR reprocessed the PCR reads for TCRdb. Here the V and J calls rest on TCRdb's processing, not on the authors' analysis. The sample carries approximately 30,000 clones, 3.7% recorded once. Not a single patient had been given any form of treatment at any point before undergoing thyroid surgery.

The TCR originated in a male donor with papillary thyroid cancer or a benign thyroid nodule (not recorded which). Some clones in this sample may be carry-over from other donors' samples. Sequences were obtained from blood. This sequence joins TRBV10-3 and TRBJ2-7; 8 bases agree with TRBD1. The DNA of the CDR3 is TGTGCCATAGCACCCCCGGGACAGGTGTCCTACGAGCAGTACTTC. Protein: CAIAPPGQVSYEQYF.